The clone carrying this T cell receptor beta chain came up a few times. What it binds is not known. The sample originates from a study of blood T cells in healthy people across ages. General study findings and limits: Donor CMV infection status was unknown, possibly confounding age-related changes in expanded clonotypes. Unsorted PBMCs prevented conclusive naive versus antigen-experienced comparison.

The CDR3 runs to 16 residues. Trimming shortened V by 5 bases and J by 7 bases, and 21 bases separated the two germline ends. In germline, CDR1 is SEHNR, CDR2 FQNEAQ (reference sequence). Sample-barcoded 5' priming and a J-beta primer mix drove a second PCR of about 6 to 12 cycles. TCRdb reprocessed the 5' RACE reads via MiXCR and lists one record per CDR3 protein. The sample lists 2 million or so distinct CDR3 sequences, less than 50% seen once, with 2.1% in the top ten. The origin of this receptor is a woman aged 40 to 55 in good health. The J gene is TRBJ2-1, the V gene TRBV7-9; the D gene is possibly TRBD2 (7 bases). Sequencing was performed on blood. CDR3 in DNA: TGTGCCAGCAGCCCCCCTCCCGGGGGGCCCCAAAATGAGCAGTTCTTC. As protein: CASSPPPGGPQNEQFF.